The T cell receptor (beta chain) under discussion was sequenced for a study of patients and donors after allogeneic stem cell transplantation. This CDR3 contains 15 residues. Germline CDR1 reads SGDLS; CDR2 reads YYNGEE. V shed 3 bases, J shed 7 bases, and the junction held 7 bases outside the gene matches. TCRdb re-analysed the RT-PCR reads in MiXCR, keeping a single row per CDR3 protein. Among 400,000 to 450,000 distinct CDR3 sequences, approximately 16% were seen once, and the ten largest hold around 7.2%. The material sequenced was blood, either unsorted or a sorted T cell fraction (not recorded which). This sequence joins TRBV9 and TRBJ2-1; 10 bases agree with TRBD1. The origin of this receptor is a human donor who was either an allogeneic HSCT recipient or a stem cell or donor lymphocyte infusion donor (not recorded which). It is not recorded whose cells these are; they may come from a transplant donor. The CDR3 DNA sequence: TGTGCCAGCAGCGCCGGGACAGGGGCCCTTAATGAGCAGTTCTTC. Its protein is CASSAGTGALNEQFF.